This is a list of T cell receptor beta chains from one sample in a study of T cells in Graves' hyperthyroidism and ophthalmopathy. TCRdb analysed the multiplex PCR reads with MiXCR anew, one entry per CDR3 protein. The table has approximately 400,000 distinct CDR3 sequences, around 18% seen once. The sequenced sample consisted of blood. Receptors were obtained from a man aged 18 to 29 with Graves' ophthalmopathy. The CDR3 runs from the conserved cysteine through the conserved F or W. D genes are given only for firm matches. Size is stated for part of the rows, as once, few or many counts, or as a class when the clone is expanded.

j_call clone_size d_call v_call cdr3_aa cdr3_nt
TRBJ1-4 many . TRBV2 CAGSGVISEKLFF TGTGCCGGCAGCGGGGTAATTTCTGAAAAACTGTTTTTT
TRBJ1-5 . . TRBV4-1 CASSQVKGKRGNQPQHF TGCGCCAGCAGCCAAGTTAAAGGGAAGCGGGGAAATCAGCCCCAGCATTTT
TRBJ1-1 few . TRBV5-6 CASSLAVSEAFF TGTGCCAGCAGCTTGGCAGTTTCTGAAGCTTTCTTT
TRBJ2-2 few . TRBV25-1 CASMGETFGELFF TGTGCCAGCATGGGGGAGACGTTCGGGGAGCTGTTTTTT
TRBJ1-5 many . TRBV3-1 CASSQDREVQPQHF TGTGCCAGCAGCCAAGATAGGGAGGTCCAGCCCCAGCATTTT
TRBJ2-3 . . TRBV6-1 CASRAPGRDTQYF TGTGCCAGCAGAGCCCCAGGAAGAGATACGCAGTATTTT
TRBJ1-3 once . TRBV11-2 CASSQGGFRSGNTIYF TGCGCCAGCAGCCAAGGAGGTTTTCGCTCTGGAAACACCATATATTTT
TRBJ1-5 few TRBD1 TRBV12-3/TRBV12-4 CASSWTGENQPQHF TGTGCCAGCAGTTGGACAGGGGAGAATCAGCCCCAGCATTTT
TRBJ2-5 many . TRBV12-3/TRBV12-4 CASSFIGIEETQYF TGTGCCAGCAGTTTTATCGGCATAGAAGAGACCCAGTACTTC
TRBJ2-7 . TRBD1 TRBV11-1 CASGQGGSSYEQYF TGTGCCAGCGGACAGGGTGGGAGCTCCTACGAGCAGTACTTC
TRBJ2-1 . TRBD2 TRBV11-1 CASSQGLAEQFF TGTGCCAGCAGCCAGGGACTAGCGGAGCAGTTCTTC
TRBJ1-2 many . TRBV11-1 CASSLAATGSGYGYTF TGTGCCAGCAGCTTAGCGGCTACCGGGTCGGGGTATGGCTACACCTTC
TRBJ2-2 few . TRBV19 CASSTSTLIGELFF TGTGCCAGTAGTACCTCGACGTTAATCGGGGAGCTGTTTTTT
TRBJ1-1 . . TRBV5-6 CASSLSGVGTEAFF TGTGCCAGCAGCTTGTCAGGGGTGGGCACTGAAGCTTTCTTT
TRBJ1-3 . . TRBV7-9 CASSLARGNSGNTIYF TGTGCCAGCAGCTTAGCGAGGGGCAACTCTGGAAACACCATATATTTT
TRBJ1-2 few . TRBV28 CASTESGYGYTF TGTGCCAGCACGGAGAGCGGCTATGGCTACACCTTC
TRBJ1-2 . . TRBV10-3 CAISEGPKNYGYTF TGTGCCATCAGTGAGGGACCCAAGAACTATGGCTACACCTTC
TRBJ2-1 many . TRBV12-3/TRBV12-4 CASTDRYNEQFF TGTGCCAGCACTGACAGATACAATGAGCAGTTCTTC
TRBJ2-1 many TRBD2 TRBV5-1 CASSLGTSGGLNEQFF TGCGCCAGCAGCTTGGGGACTAGCGGGGGTCTCAATGAGCAGTTCTTC
TRBJ2-7 many . TRBV29-1 CSVESGVEEQYF TGCAGCGTTGAAAGTGGGGTTGAAGAGCAGTACTTC
TRBJ2-1 . . TRBV10-2 CASRSGYEQFF TGCGCCAGCAGATCGGGATATGAGCAGTTCTTC
TRBJ1-3 few TRBD1 TRBV28 CASSTDRGTHYSGNTIYF TGTGCCAGCAGTACCGACAGGGGGACCCATTACTCTGGAAACACCATATATTTT